The present T cell receptor beta chain was sequenced within a study of T cell clonality in common variable immunodeficiency (dated by TCRdb to between 2014 and 2016). General conclusions and limits of the study: It was noted by the authors that sequencing of the repertoires of T cell subpopulations would be needed to clarify the cause of the increased clonality in CVID. Correlations of repertoire features with clinical complications were constrained by heterogeneity among patients within the CVID cohort. Compared with healthy controls, CVID subjects showed increased TCRbeta clonality (t-test p = 0.018), a feature most characteristic of about a third of subjects. CVID TCRbeta sequences reportedly showed fewer deletions and N-nucleotide insertions and lacked highly modified clones with 13 or more V deletions. Even though DNA input was equal, the average per sample came to about 81,820 unique sequences for controls compared with about 31,547 for CVID samples. CVID subjects shared fewer TCRbeta clones with each other than healthy controls did (p < 0.0001).

In the case of this clone: It lacks a known antigen. Relative to the germline gene, one junction end is altered; a read error may explain this. The sequence runs out 3 residues before the end of the CDR3; the remainder is reconstructed from the germline J gene.

For sequencing, equivalent amounts of genomic DNA were input from CVID and control samples. For every sample, a 60 bp segment covering the rearranged TCRbeta CDR3 region was amplified and then sequenced. The immunoSEQ assay, a bias-corrected multiplex PCR with high-throughput sequencing, was employed for TCRbeta amplification. Processing in the source paper ran as follows. Every unique nucleotide sequence was considered a clone and was annotated with V, D and J genes, copy number and frequency. Sequences were labeled productive if in frame, and non-productive if out of frame or containing stop codons. As previously described, clonality was computed from Shannon's entropy. The predicted amino acid sequences of productive clones were used to derive mean CDR3 Kyte-Doolittle hydropathy. Hierarchical clustering of scaled V gene usage was performed with the R hclust function using Manhattan distance and complete linkage. Clone sharing by CDR3 amino acid sequence was assessed by resampling 12 repertoires per group over 100 rounds. The repertoires were searched for some 70 published EBV-specific TCRbeta sequences and 245 published CMV-specific TCRbeta sequences. After a couple of CVID samples that produced fewer than 10,000 sequences were dropped from the analysis, 42 CVID repertoires remained. TCRdb took this table from immuneACCESS and kept in-frame rearrangements with V and J called. Such tables lack part of the clones; where checked against another copy, unresolved V genes explain under half of the gap, and the rest is unexplained. V and J calls and clone size are those listed in that table; D and trimming were worked out from the DNA. With 30,000 to 40,000 clones recorded, this sample contains no clone counted only once. The ten most abundant clones make up approximately 7% of the sample.

Looking up the germline V gene yields CDR1 SNHLY and CDR2 FYNNEI. From the cysteine through the phenylalanine, the CDR3 covers 15 amino acids. Only the CDR3 bases that were read are kept: 36 of them, in frame from base 1. CVID was diagnosed by standard criteria: serum IgG, IgA and/or IgM reduced below normal range, plus specific antibody deficiency. The CVID group comprised about 45 subjects, approximately 15 female and 29 male, aged 9 to 64 years with a mean age of roughly 36. Most of the CVID patients and most of the healthy controls were of Caucasian heritage. At the time of study participation, every CVID subject had been on replacement immunoglobulin therapy for at least one year. At the time of blood collection, no CVID subject was ill or was being treated with immunomodulatory or immunosuppressive medication. Heparinized peripheral whole blood samples of roughly 5 to 9 ml were obtained from each donor. Genomic DNA from adults with common variable immune deficiency (CVID) and from healthy adult controls was used for sequencing of TCRbeta CDR3 repertoires. Diluted blood was density-centrifuged over Hypaque 1077 or Ficoll-Paque to isolate peripheral blood mononuclear cells. Genomic DNA was obtained from unsorted mononuclear cells using either Qiagen column purification or a centrifugation-based method.

The sequence was obtained from a human donor with common variable immunodeficiency. Input material: peripheral blood mononuclear cells. The rearrangement combines TRBV2 with TRBJ2-7; TRBD1 is a possible D gene, resting on 6 matching bases. The CDR3 protein sequence reads: CASRVTGLGSDEQYF. The sequenced CDR3 bases are TGTGCCAGCCGGGTTACAGGGCTTGGCTCCGACGAG.